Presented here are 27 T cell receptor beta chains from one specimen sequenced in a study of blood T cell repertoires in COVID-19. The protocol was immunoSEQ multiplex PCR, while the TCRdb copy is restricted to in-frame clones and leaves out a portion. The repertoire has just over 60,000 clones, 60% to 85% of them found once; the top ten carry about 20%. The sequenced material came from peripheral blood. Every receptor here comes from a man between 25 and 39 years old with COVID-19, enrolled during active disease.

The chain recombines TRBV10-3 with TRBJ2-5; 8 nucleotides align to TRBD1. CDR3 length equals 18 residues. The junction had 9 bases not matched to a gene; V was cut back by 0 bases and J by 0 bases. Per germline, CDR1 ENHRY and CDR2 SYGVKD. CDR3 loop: CAISESSGQALYQETQYF. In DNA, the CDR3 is TGTGCCATCAGTGAGTCATCGGGACAGGCTTTGTACCAAGAGACCCAGTACTTC.

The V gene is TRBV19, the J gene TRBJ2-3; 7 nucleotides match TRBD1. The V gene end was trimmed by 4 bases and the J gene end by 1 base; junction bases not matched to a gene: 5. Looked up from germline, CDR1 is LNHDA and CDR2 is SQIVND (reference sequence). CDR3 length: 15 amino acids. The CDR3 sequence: CASSTTGEGTDTQYF. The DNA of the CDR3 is TGTGCCAGTAGTACCACAGGGGAAGGCACAGATACGCAGTATTTT.

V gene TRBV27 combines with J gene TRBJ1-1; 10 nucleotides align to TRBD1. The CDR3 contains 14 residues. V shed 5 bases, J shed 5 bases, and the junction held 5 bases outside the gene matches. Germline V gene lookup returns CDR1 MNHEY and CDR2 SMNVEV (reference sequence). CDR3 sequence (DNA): TGTGCCAGCAGTGTGGGACAGGGGAGGACTGAAGCTTTCTTT. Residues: CASSVGQGRTEAFF.

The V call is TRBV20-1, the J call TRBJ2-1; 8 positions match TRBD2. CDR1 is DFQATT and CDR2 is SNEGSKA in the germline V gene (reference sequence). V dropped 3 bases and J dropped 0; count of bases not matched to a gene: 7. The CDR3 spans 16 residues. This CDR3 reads CSASYSGVSSYNEQFF. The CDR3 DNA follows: TGCAGTGCTAGTTATAGCGGGGTGAGCTCCTACAATGAGCAGTTCTTC.

The CDR3 coding sequence is TGTGCCAGCAGCACCCAGGGCGGCTACACCTTC. It is translated as CASSTQGGYTF. V is TRBV7-9 and J is TRBJ1-2; a possible D gene is TRBD1 (5 bases). CDR1 is SEHNR, CDR2 FQNEAQ, per germline (reference sequence). The CDR3 runs 11 residues. Trimming left V 5 bases short and J 8 bases short, with 9 bases between.

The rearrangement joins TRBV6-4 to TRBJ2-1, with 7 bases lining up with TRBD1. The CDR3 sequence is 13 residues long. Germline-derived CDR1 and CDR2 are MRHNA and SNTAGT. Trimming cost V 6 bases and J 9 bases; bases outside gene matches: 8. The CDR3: CASRETGESEQFF. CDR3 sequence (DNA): TGTGCCAGCAGAGAAACAGGGGAGAGTGAGCAGTTCTTC.

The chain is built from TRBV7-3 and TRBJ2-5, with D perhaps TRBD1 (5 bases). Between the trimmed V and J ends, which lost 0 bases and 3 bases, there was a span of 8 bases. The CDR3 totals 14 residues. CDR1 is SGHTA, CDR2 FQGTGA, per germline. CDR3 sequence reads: CASSLTGVEETQYF. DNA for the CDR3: TGTGCCAGCAGCTTAACAGGGGTAGAAGAGACCCAGTACTTC.

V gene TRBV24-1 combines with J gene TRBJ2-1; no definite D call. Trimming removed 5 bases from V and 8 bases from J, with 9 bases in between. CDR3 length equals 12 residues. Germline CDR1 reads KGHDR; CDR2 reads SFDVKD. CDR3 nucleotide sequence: TGTGCCACCAGTGCCTCCTCCCATGAGCAGTTCTTC. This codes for CATSASSHEQFF.

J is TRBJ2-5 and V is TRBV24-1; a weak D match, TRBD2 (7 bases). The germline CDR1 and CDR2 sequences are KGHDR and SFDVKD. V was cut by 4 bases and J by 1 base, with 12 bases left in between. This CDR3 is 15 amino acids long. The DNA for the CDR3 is TGTGCCACCAGTGAGCGAGGGGGGGGCCAAGAGACCCAGTACTTC. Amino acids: CATSERGGGQETQYF.

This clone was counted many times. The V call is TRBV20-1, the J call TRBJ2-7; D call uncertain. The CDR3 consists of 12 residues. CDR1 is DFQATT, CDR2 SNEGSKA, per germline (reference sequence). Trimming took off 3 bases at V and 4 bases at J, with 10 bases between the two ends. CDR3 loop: CSASHTEYEQYF. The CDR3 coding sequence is TGCAGTGCTAGTCATACGGAGTACGAGCAGTACTTC.

CDR3 amino acids: CASSRFSEYSTDTQYF. CDR3 nucleotides: TGTGCCAGCAGTCGATTCAGTGAATATAGCACAGATACGCAGTATTTT. The chain joins TRBV6-6 to TRBJ2-3, with D unresolved. Germline V lookup: CDR1 MNHNY, CDR2 SVGAGI (reference sequence). V was trimmed by 5 bases and J by 0 bases, leaving 15 bases between them. The CDR3 is 16 residues long.

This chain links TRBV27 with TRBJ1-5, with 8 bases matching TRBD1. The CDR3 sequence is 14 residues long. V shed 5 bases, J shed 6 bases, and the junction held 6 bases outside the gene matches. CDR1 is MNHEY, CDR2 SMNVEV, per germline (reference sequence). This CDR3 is CASSATGGTQPQHF. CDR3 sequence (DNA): TGTGCCAGCAGTGCTACAGGGGGGACTCAGCCCCAGCATTTT.

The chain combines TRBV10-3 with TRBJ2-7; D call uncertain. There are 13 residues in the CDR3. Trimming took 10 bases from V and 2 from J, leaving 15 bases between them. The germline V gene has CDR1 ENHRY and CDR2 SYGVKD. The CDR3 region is CATSHSMAYEQYF. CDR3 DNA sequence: TGTGCCACCTCTCACTCGATGGCCTACGAGCAGTACTTC.

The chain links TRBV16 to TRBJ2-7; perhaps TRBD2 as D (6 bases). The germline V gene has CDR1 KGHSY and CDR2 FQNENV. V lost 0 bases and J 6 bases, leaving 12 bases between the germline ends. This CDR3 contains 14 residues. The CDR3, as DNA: TGTGCCAGCAGCCAATCGCAGGGACTGGGCGAGCAGTACTTC. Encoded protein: CASSQSQGLGEQYF.

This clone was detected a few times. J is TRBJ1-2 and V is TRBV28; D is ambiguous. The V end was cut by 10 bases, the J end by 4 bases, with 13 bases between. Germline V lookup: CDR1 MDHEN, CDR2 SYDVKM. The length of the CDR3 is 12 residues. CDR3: CATSGVVYGYTF. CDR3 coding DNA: TGTGCCACCTCCGGGGTTGTCTATGGCTACACCTTC.

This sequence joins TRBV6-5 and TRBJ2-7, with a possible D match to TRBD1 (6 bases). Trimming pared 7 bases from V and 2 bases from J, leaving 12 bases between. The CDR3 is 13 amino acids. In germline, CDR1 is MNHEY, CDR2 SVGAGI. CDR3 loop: CASIGDRTYEQYF. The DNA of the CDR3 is TGTGCCAGCATAGGCGACAGGACCTACGAGCAGTACTTC.

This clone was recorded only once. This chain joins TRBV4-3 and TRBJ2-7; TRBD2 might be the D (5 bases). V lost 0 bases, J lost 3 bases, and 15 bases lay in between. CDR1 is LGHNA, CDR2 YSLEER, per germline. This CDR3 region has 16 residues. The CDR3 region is CASSQELRGSGYEQYF. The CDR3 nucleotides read TGCGCCAGCAGCCAAGAGCTACGGGGATCTGGCTACGAGCAGTACTTC.

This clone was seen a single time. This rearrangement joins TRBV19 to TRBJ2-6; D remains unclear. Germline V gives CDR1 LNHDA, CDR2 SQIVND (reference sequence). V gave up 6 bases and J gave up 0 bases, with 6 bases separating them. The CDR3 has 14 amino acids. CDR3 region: CASRQVSGANVLTF. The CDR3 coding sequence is TGTGCCAGTAGACAAGTCTCTGGGGCCAACGTCCTGACTTTC.

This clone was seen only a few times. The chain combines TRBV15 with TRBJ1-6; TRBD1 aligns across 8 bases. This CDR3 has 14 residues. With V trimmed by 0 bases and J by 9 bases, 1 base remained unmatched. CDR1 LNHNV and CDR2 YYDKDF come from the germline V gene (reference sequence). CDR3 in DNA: TGTGCCACCAGCAGAGATGACAGGGGTTCACCCCTCCACTTT. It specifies CATSRDDRGSPLHF. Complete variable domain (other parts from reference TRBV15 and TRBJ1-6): DAMVIQNPRYQVTQFGKPVTLSCSQTLNHNVMYWYQQKSSQAPKLLFHYYDKDFNNEADTPDNFQSRRPNTSFCFLDIRSPGLGDTAMYLCATSRDDRGSPLHFGNGTRLTVT.

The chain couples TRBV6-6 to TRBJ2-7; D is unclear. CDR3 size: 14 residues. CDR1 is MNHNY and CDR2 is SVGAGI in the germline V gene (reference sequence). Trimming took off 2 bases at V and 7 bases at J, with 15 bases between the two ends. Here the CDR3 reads CASSYIEVGGEQYF. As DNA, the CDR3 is TGTGCCAGCAGTTACATAGAGGTGGGTGGAGAGCAGTACTTC.

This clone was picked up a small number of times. The CDR3 sequence: CASSPEQGAESPLHF. The CDR3 DNA reads TGTGCCAGCTCACCAGAACAGGGTGCGGAGTCACCCCTCCACTTT. V usage is TRBV18 and J usage is TRBJ1-6, with a possible D match to TRBD1 (6 bases). V lost 2 bases to trimming and J lost 10 bases, with 15 bases between them. This CDR3 is built from 15 residues. CDR1 and CDR2 (germline): KGHSH, LQKENI.

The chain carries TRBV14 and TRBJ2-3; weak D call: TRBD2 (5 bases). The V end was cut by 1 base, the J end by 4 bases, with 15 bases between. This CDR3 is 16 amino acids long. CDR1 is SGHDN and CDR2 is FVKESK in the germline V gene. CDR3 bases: TGTGCCAGCAGCCAAGTACGGTGGAGGTGGGCAGATACGCAGTATTTT. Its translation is CASSQVRWRWADTQYF.

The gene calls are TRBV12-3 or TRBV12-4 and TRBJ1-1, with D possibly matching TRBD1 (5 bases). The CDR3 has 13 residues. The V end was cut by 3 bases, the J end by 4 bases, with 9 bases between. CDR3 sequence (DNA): TGTGCCAGCAGTTTCGACAGATCCACTGAAGCTTTCTTT. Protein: CASSFDRSTEAFF.

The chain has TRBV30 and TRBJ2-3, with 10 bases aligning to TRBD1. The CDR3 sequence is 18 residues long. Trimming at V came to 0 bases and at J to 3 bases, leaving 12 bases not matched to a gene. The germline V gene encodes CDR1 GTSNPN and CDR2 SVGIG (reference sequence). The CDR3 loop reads CAWSVDAGQGLRTDTQYF. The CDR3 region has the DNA TGTGCCTGGAGTGTAGACGCGGGACAGGGGCTTCGGACAGATACGCAGTATTTT.

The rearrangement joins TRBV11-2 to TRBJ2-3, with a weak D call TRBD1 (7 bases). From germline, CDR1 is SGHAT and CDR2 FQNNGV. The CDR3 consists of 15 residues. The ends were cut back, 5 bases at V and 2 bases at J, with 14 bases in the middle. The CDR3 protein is CASSQGGGSTDTQYF. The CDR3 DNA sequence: TGTGCCAGCAGCCAGGGGGGCGGCTCCACAGATACGCAGTATTTT. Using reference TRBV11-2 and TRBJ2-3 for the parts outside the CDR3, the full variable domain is EAGVAQSPRYKIIEKRQSVAFWCNPISGHATLYWYQQILGQGPKLLIQFQNNGVVDDSQLPKDRFSAERLKGVDSTLKIQPAKLEDSAVYLCASSQGGGSTDTQYFGPGTRLTVL.

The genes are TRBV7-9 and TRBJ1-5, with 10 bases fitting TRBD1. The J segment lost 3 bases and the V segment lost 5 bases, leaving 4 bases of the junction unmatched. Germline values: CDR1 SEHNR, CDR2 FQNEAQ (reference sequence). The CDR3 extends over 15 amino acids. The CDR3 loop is CASSAGTGVNQPQHF. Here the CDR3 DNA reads TGTGCCAGCAGCGCCGGGACAGGGGTCAATCAGCCCCAGCATTTT.

The CDR3 nucleotides read TGTGCCAGCAGCCCCCGACAGGGAGCCTACGAGCAGTACTTC. Its protein product is CASSPRQGAYEQYF. The chain carries TRBV11-2 and TRBJ2-7, with 7 bases that match TRBD1. J lost 2 bases, V lost 5 bases, and 6 bases had no gene match. CDR3 length equals 14 residues. Germline CDR1 reads SGHAT; CDR2 reads FQNNGV.